A selection of T cell receptor beta chains follows, all from one sample in a study of T cell responses to AZD1222 COVID-19 vaccine. Using immunoSEQ multiplex PCR, the repertoire was profiled, and TCRdb retains in-frame clones only, with some absent. The sample contains 170,000 or so clones, approximately 90% of which appear only once. The starting material was peripheral blood, obtained on day 0 of AZD1222 vaccination. The receptors here all came from an adult in good health. Each CDR3 is given with its conserved first and last residue. Each record gives: J gene, V gene, clone size, D gene, CDR3 protein, CDR3 DNA. The D gene is left open where the match is weak. Some rows mark clone size as missing; the rest say once, few, many or name a class of expanded clone.

TRBJ2-7,TRBV4-3,NA,NA,CASSHTGADYEQYF,TGCGCCAGCAGCCACACGGGGGCCGACTACGAGCAGTACTTC
TRBJ1-2,TRBV28,few,NA,CASSLTQSRYGYTF,TGTGCCAGCAGTTTAACCCAATCCCGTTATGGCTACACCTTC
TRBJ2-7,TRBV6-5,NA,NA,CASSYSWQGSYEQYF,TGTGCCAGCAGTTACTCCTGGCAGGGGTCCTACGAGCAGTACTTC
TRBJ1-3,TRBV5-1,NA,TRBD1,CASSGGQGGGNTIYF,TGCGCCAGCAGCGGCGGACAGGGTGGTGGAAACACCATATATTTT
TRBJ2-3,TRBV9,NA,TRBD2,CASSVAPGTSGGTDTQYF,TGTGCCAGCAGCGTAGCCCCAGGGACTAGCGGGGGGACAGATACGCAGTATTTT
TRBJ1-2,TRBV18,NA,NA,CASSPSERGTYTF,TGTGCCAGCTCACCATCTGAGAGGGGGACCTACACCTTC
TRBJ2-5,TRBV14,NA,NA,CASSQEQTQYF,TGTGCCAGCAGCCAAGAGCAGACCCAGTACTTC
TRBJ2-1,TRBV29-1,NA,TRBD2,CSVLGLAGGYNEQFF,TGCAGCGTTCTGGGACTAGCGGGGGGGTACAATGAGCAGTTCTTC
TRBJ2-3,TRBV19,NA,NA,CASSTSRVDTQYF,TGTGCCAGTAGTACAAGCAGGGTGGATACGCAGTATTTT
TRBJ2-7,TRBV29-1,once,NA,CSVEDEAGSSSYEQYF,TGCAGCGTTGAAGATGAGGCAGGTTCGAGTTCCTACGAGCAGTACTTC
TRBJ2-7,TRBV5-6,NA,NA,CASSLSGTSYEQYF,TGTGCCAGCAGCTTGTCCGGGACTTCCTACGAGCAGTACTTC
TRBJ1-1,TRBV19,NA,NA,CASSIDGGSTEAFF,TGTGCCAGTAGTATAGATGGAGGGTCCACTGAAGCTTTCTTT
TRBJ1-6,TRBV6-1,NA,NA,CASSERPWSSYNSPLHF,TGTGCCAGCAGTGAAAGACCGTGGAGCTCCTATAATTCACCCCTCCACTTT
TRBJ2-3,TRBV19,NA,NA,CASSFRGGTDTQYF,TGTGCCAGTAGTTTCAGGGGGGGCACAGATACGCAGTATTTT
TRBJ2-3,TRBV6-1,NA,TRBD2,CASSEEVAGGPLDTQYF,TGTGCCAGCAGTGAAGAGGTAGCGGGGGGGCCCTTAGATACGCAGTATTTT
TRBJ2-7,TRBV27,once,NA,CASGLWPYEQYF,TGTGCCAGCGGTCTATGGCCCTACGAGCAGTACTTC
TRBJ1-6,TRBV19,NA,NA,CASSWTGVRSPLHF,TGTGCCAGTAGTTGGACGGGTGTTAGGTCACCCCTCCACTTT
TRBJ1-1,TRBV7-2,few,TRBD1,CASSLQGANTEAFF,TGTGCCAGCAGCCTACAGGGGGCCAACACTGAAGCTTTCTTT
TRBJ1-1,TRBV3-1/TRBV3-2,NA,TRBD1,CASSQTTGGGEAFF,TGTGCCAGCAGCCAAACCACAGGGGGTGGTGAAGCTTTCTTT
TRBJ1-6,TRBV27,NA,NA,CASTPSGVRAYNSPLHF,TGTGCCAGCACCCCGTCGGGCGTACGGGCCTATAATTCACCCCTCCACTTT
TRBJ2-7,TRBV6-2/TRBV6-3,NA,NA,CASSPSQVRGPSPYEQYF,TGTGCCAGCAGTCCCAGCCAAGTGAGGGGCCCCAGCCCCTACGAGCAGTACTTC
TRBJ2-2,TRBV7-6,NA,NA,CASSLNTGELFF,TGTGCCAGCAGCCTCAACACCGGGGAGCTGTTTTTT
TRBJ1-1,TRBV6-2/TRBV6-3,NA,TRBD1,CASSSPGQGTNTEAFF,TGTGCCAGCAGTTCCCCGGGACAGGGAACGAACACTGAAGCTTTCTTT
TRBJ1-2,TRBV3-1/TRBV3-2,NA,NA,CASSQGTGYYGYTF,TGTGCCAGCAGCCAAGGTACAGGATACTATGGCTACACCTTC
TRBJ2-7,TRBV30,NA,TRBD2,CAWKGLANSGEQYF,TGTGCCTGGAAGGGACTAGCGAATTCTGGCGAGCAGTACTTC
TRBJ2-7,TRBV27,NA,TRBD1,CASSPSITGGLYF,TGTGCCAGCAGCCCATCCATTACAGGGGGCCTGTACTTC
TRBJ1-2,TRBV7-9,NA,NA,CASSLEVVYGYTF,TGTGCCAGCAGCTTAGAAGTTGTCTATGGCTACACCTTC
TRBJ1-2,TRBV5-5,once,TRBD1,CASSPDPFRQGSGYTF,TGTGCCAGCAGCCCCGACCCCTTTCGACAGGGATCTGGCTACACCTTC
TRBJ1-5,TRBV21-1,NA,NA,CASRTLGRPGQFNQPQHF,TGTGCCAGCCGGACATTGGGAAGACCGGGACAGTTCAATCAGCCCCAGCATTTT
TRBJ2-3,TRBV9,NA,TRBD1,CASSPGTGGYTDTQYF,TGTGCCAGCAGTCCCGGGACAGGGGGCTACACAGATACGCAGTATTTT
TRBJ2-5,TRBV3-1/TRBV3-2,NA,NA,CASSQNRGLQETQYF,TGTGCCAGCAGCCAGAATCGAGGACTACAAGAGACCCAGTACTTC
TRBJ1-2,TRBV2,NA,NA,CATLDRIFYGYTF,TGTGCCACCTTAGACAGGATCTTCTATGGCTACACCTTC
TRBJ1-1,TRBV12-3/TRBV12-4,NA,NA,CASSLTEHEAFF,TGTGCCAGCAGTTTGACAGAACATGAAGCTTTCTTT
TRBJ2-4,TRBV10-2,NA,NA,CASSEVQGAKNIQYF,TGCGCCAGCAGTGAAGTCCAAGGGGCCAAAAACATTCAGTACTTC
TRBJ1-1,TRBV6-2/TRBV6-3,once,NA,CASSLSMNTEAFF,TGTGCCAGCAGTTTATCCATGAACACTGAAGCTTTCTTT
TRBJ2-3,TRBV7-2,NA,TRBD2,CASSQTSGGADTQYF,TGTGCCAGCAGCCAAACTAGCGGGGGGGCGGATACGCAGTATTTT
TRBJ2-7,TRBV5-1,NA,TRBD1,CASSLVGQGNEQYF,TGCGCCAGCAGCTTGGTTGGACAGGGTAACGAGCAGTACTTC
TRBJ1-2,TRBV6-5,NA,TRBD1,CASRQGPQGYTF,TGTGCCAGCAGACAGGGGCCTCAAGGCTACACCTTC
TRBJ1-6,TRBV7-8,NA,TRBD1,CASSLVAGGVSSYNSPLHF,TGTGCCAGCAGCTTAGTTGCAGGGGGCGTAAGCTCCTATAATTCACCCCTCCACTTT
TRBJ2-5,TRBV5-5,few,NA,CASSLGWGETQYF,TGTGCCAGCAGCTTAGGGTGGGGGGAGACCCAGTACTTC
TRBJ1-2,TRBV11-1,NA,NA,CASSQSGPFYGYTF,TGTGCCAGCAGCCAATCCGGCCCTTTCTATGGCTACACCTTC